A single sample gave rise to the 23 T cell receptor beta chains below, sequenced in a study of CD8+CD57+ T cells in acquired aplastic anemia. Sequencing was done on patients that had shown CD8+CD57+ cell expansion by flow cytometry. CDR3 and TCR beta VDJ profiling relied on genomic DNA as the template. TCRdb itself ran the reads through MiXCR, one entry per CDR3 protein. This sample yields 200,000 or so distinct CDR3 sequences, of which more than 45% are seen a single time; about 8.8% belongs to the top ten. Sequencing input: sorted CD4+, CD8+, or CD8+CD57+ T cells (not recorded which) from PBMCs. Receptor source: a human donor with aplastic anemia.

The chain employs TRBV29-1 and TRBJ2-3, with D unresolved. CDR3 length: 12 residues. Germline CDR1 reads SQVTM; CDR2 reads ANQGSEA. The V and J ends lost 1 base and 7 bases respectively, with 9 bases between them. The CDR3 reads CSVEANSNTQYF. The CDR3 DNA is TGCAGCGTTGAAGCCAACTCAAATACGCAGTATTTT.

The chain employs TRBV29-1 and TRBJ2-4; D is unclear. Trimming removed 7 bases from V and 2 bases from J, with 15 bases in between. Germline values: CDR1 SQVTM, CDR2 ANQGSEA. The CDR3 has 14 residues. This CDR3 is CSAVEMETKNIQYF. DNA for the CDR3: TGCAGCGCTGTAGAAATGGAAACCAAAAACATTCAGTACTTC.

This clonotype was picked up many times. The chain has TRBV5-5 and TRBJ2-2; tentative D call: TRBD1 (5 bases). The CDR3 sequence is 13 residues long. The germline V and J ends were trimmed by 2 bases and 6 bases, with 8 bases remaining between them. In germline, CDR1 is SGHKS, CDR2 YYEKEE (reference sequence). The CDR3 sequence: CASSLTGPGELFF. The CDR3 DNA sequence: TGTGCCAGCAGCTTAACAGGCCCCGGGGAGCTGTTTTTT.

The chain is built from TRBV11-2 and TRBJ2-3; TRBD2 agrees at 9 bases. The junction had 9 bases not matched to a gene; V was cut back by 5 bases and J by 6 bases. Germline assignment: CDR1 SGHAT and CDR2 FQNNGV. This CDR3 comprises 15 residues. CDR3: CASSPGAGGPDTQYF. In nucleotides, the CDR3 is TGTGCCAGCAGCCCGGGGGCGGGAGGGCCGGATACGCAGTATTTT.

With respect to this clonotype: A much larger clone lies a single base off, so this may be a read error. Here the CDR3 reads CASSIGGGGNTEASF. The CDR3 nucleotides are TGTGCCAGTAGTATAGGGGGCGGGGGGAACACTGAAGCTTCCTTT. The V call is TRBV19, the J call TRBJ1-1; a possible D gene is TRBD1 (5 bases). The CDR3 length is 15 residues. Germline V gene lookup returns CDR1 LNHDA and CDR2 SQIVND (reference sequence).

In the case of this clonotype: It may be a read error: a sequence one base away is much more abundant. V is TRBV10-3 and J is TRBJ1-1; no clear D. The CDR3 runs to 12 residues. Trimming pared 6 bases from V and 5 bases from J, leaving 10 bases between. Germline lookup yields CDR1 ENHRY and CDR2 SYGVKD. DNA of the CDR3: TGTGCCATCAGATTAGTAAGGACTGAAGCTTTCTTT. Translated: CAIRLVRTEAFF.

This chain joins TRBV2 and TRBJ2-7; maybe TRBD1 (5 bases). This CDR3 is built from 11 residues. Germline CDR1 is SNHLY and CDR2 is FYNNEI. Trimming removed 6 bases from V and 7 bases from J, with 10 bases in between. The DNA for the CDR3 is TGTGCCAGCAGGGCAGGGAATGAGCAGTACTTC. It codes for CASRAGNEQYF.

The chain employs TRBV18 and TRBJ1-4; D is possibly TRBD1 (5 bases). Germline V CDR1 and CDR2: KGHSH, LQKENI. The CDR3 extends over 12 amino acids. Trimming took 3 bases from V and 8 from J, leaving 7 bases between them. The CDR3 bases are TGTGCCAGCTCACCCCGGGACGAAAAACTGTTTTTT. Protein product: CASSPRDEKLFF.

This clonotype was picked up many times. V usage is TRBV9 and J usage is TRBJ1-2; D is unresolved. Germline V lookup: CDR1 SGDLS, CDR2 YYNGEE. The CDR3 sequence is 14 residues long. Trimming pared 4 bases from V and 7 bases from J, leaving 17 bases between. The CDR3 bases are TGTGCCAGCAGCCCCCGGGGAGGGCCGGTTGGCTACACCTTC. This translates into CASSPRGGPVGYTF.

The chain couples TRBV2 to TRBJ2-3, with no clear D. Trimming took off 5 bases at V and 2 bases at J, with 14 bases between the two ends. This CDR3 has 15 amino acids. Germline loops: CDR1 SNHLY, CDR2 FYNNEI. CDR3 DNA: TGTGCCAGCAGTTTAAACCGGCCTGCCACAGATACGCAGTATTTT. As protein: CASSLNRPATDTQYF. The full variable domain, completed using reference TRBV2 and TRBJ2-3, is EPEVTQTPSHQVTQMGQEVILRCVPISNHLYFYWYRQILGQKVEFLVSFYNNEISEKSEIFDDQFSVERPDGSNFTLKIRSTKLEDSAMYFCASSLNRPATDTQYFGPGTRLTVL.

This clonotype has more than one count but fewer than ten. The J gene is TRBJ2-3, the V gene TRBV27, with 7 bases lining up with TRBD2. Germline V CDR1 and CDR2: MNHEY, SMNVEV (reference sequence). V lost 8 bases to trimming and J lost 5 bases; unmatched junction nucleotides: 7. This CDR3 comprises 13 residues. DNA of the CDR3: TGTGCCAGCGCCTCGGGCGGGAGAGATACGCAGTATTTT. Amino acid sequence: CASASGGRDTQYF.

The J gene is TRBJ1-4, the V gene TRBV4-1; the D is unclear. CDR3 size: 17 residues. Trimming removed 4 bases at V and 5 bases at J, with 20 bases between. Germline V CDR1 and CDR2: MGHRA, YSYEKL. The CDR3, as DNA: TGCGCCAGCAGCCCTTTATTTTTTCGGGAGAAGAATGAAAAACTGTTTTTT. It specifies CASSPLFFREKNEKLFF.

V usage is TRBV2 and J usage is TRBJ1-6; TRBD1 matches at 7 bases. V trimming: 7 bases; J trimming: 9 bases; junction bases outside the gene matches: 3. This CDR3 region has 12 residues. Germline assignment: CDR1 SNHLY and CDR2 FYNNEI. CDR3 sequence reads: CASTGTVSPLHF. The CDR3 DNA is TGTGCCAGCACAGGGACAGTTTCACCCCTCCACTTT.

The table lists this clonotype with a few counts. The chain carries TRBV11-2 and TRBJ1-4; possible D gene TRBD1, 5 bases. Germline loops: CDR1 SGHAT, CDR2 FQNNGV. Trimming took 1 base from V and 7 from J, leaving 13 bases between them. The CDR3 consists of 15 residues. In nucleotides, the CDR3 is TGTGCCAGCAGCTTAGGTGGGGCTGTGAGTGAAAAACTGTTTTTT. Protein: CASSLGGAVSEKLFF.

This clonotype is a singleton in its sample. V gene TRBV15 combines with J gene TRBJ2-5; D ambiguous. Germline CDR1 LNHNV, CDR2 YYDKDF (reference sequence). This CDR3 is 17 amino acids long. V lost 0 bases and J 2 bases, leaving 16 bases between the germline ends. The CDR3 here is CATSRETVLRAQETQYF. DNA of the CDR3: TGTGCCACCAGCAGAGAAACGGTGCTTAGGGCACAAGAGACCCAGTACTTC.

This clonotype was detected once. The chain links TRBV20-1 to TRBJ2-1; 13 nucleotides agree with TRBD2. This CDR3 has 15 amino acids. Germline CDR1 DFQATT, CDR2 SNEGSKA (reference sequence). V was clipped by 5 bases and J by 5 bases; unmatched bases: 6. Written as DNA, the CDR3 is TGCAGTGCTGGTACTAGCGGGAGGGCGGACAATGAGCAGTTCTTC. It specifies CSAGTSGRADNEQFF.

This clonotype was picked up many times. This sequence joins TRBV9 and TRBJ2-1, with D perhaps matching TRBD1 (6 bases). The CDR3 totals 16 residues. Trimming shortened V by 3 bases and J by 9 bases, and 22 bases separated the two germline ends. CDR1 is SGDLS and CDR2 is YYNGEE in the germline V gene. DNA for the CDR3: TGTGCCAGCAGCGCGCAGGGGAGTCCCACAATCAGTGAGCAGTTCTTC. This codes for CASSAQGSPTISEQFF.

The CDR3, as DNA: TGTGCCAGTAGTTCGGGACAGGGAGTGAATACGCAGTATTTT. It yields the protein CASSSGQGVNTQYF. The rearrangement joins TRBV19 to TRBJ2-3, with 9 bases matching TRBD1. CDR1 is LNHDA and CDR2 is SQIVND in the germline V gene (reference sequence). After removal of 5 bases from V and 7 bases from J, the junction contained 7 bases not matched to a gene. The CDR3 is 14 residues long. The variable domain in full, with the rest retrieved from reference TRBV19 and TRBJ2-3, is DGGITQSPKYLFRKEGQNVTLSCEQNLNHDAMYWYRQDPGQGLRLIYYSQIVNDFQKGDIAEGYSVSREKKESFPLTVTSAQKNPTAFYLCASSSGQGVNTQYFGPGTRLTVL.

V gene TRBV7-2 combines with J gene TRBJ2-7; 8 nucleotides agree with TRBD2. CDR1 SGHTA and CDR2 FQGNSA come from the germline V gene. The CDR3 spans 15 residues. V was clipped by 3 bases and J by 4 bases; unmatched bases: 8. The CDR3 DNA follows: TGTGCCAGCAGCTTTTCCCGGGGGGGGAAGTACGAGCAGTACTTC. Amino acids: CASSFSRGGKYEQYF. The entire variable domain, with the rest obtained from reference TRBV7-2 and TRBJ2-7, is as follows: GAGVSQSPSNKVTEKGKDVELRCDPISGHTALYWYRQSLGQGLEFLIYFQGNSAPDKSGLPSDRFSAERTGGSVSTLTIQRTQQEDSAVYLCASSFSRGGKYEQYFGPGTRLTVT.

This clonotype was counted at least ten times. V and J are TRBV11-3 and TRBJ2-4; 8 bases agree with TRBD2. This CDR3 comprises 13 residues. The junction had 4 bases not matched to a gene; V was cut back by 1 base and J by 11 bases. The germline CDR1 and CDR2 sequences are SGHNT and YENEEA. The CDR3 DNA is TGTGCCAGCAGCTTAGTTTTAGCGGGGCTTCAGTACTTC. It translates to CASSLVLAGLQYF.

The chain is built from TRBV24-1 and TRBJ1-2; 8 bases align to TRBD1. CDR3 length: 12 residues. V trimming: 8 bases; J trimming: 6 bases; junction bases outside the gene matches: 4. CDR1 KGHDR and CDR2 SFDVKD come from the germline V gene. The CDR3 DNA reads TGTGCCACCATAGGGACAGGTGATGGCTACACCTTC. Translated: CATIGTGDGYTF.

The chain uses TRBV10-3 and TRBJ2-3; tentative D call: TRBD1 (9 bases). V was shortened by 6 bases and J by 4 bases, with 20 bases between the two germline ends. There are 16 residues in the CDR3. Germline CDR1 and CDR2: ENHRY and SYGVKD. DNA for the CDR3: TGTGCCATCAGCTCGGGGGGGACAGGGAGTTCAGATACGCAGTATTTT. It yields the protein CAISSGGTGSSDTQYF.

V usage is TRBV19 and J usage is TRBJ2-3; D gene unclear. Germline V gene data show CDR1 as LNHDA and CDR2 as SQIVND (reference sequence). The CDR3 runs 15 residues. The V end lost 3 bases, the J end lost 4 bases, and 14 bases lay between the germline ends. This CDR3 is CASSIVGMMADTQYF. As DNA, the CDR3 is TGTGCCAGTAGTATTGTAGGGATGATGGCAGATACGCAGTATTTT.